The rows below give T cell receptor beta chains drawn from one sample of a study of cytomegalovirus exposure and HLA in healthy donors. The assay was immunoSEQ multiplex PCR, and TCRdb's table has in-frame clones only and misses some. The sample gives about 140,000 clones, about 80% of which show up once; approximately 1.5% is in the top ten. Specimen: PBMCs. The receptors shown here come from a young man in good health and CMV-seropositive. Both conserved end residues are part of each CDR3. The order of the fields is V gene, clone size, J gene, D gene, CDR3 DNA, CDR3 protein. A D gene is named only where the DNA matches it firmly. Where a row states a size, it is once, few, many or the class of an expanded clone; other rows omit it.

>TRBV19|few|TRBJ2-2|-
TGTGCCAGTAGTGCTACCTGGACCGGGGAGCTGTTTTTT
CASSATWTGELFF
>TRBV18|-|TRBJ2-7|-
TGTGCCAGCTCACCTCCGGACTCCGGTCCGAGAGAGCAGTACTTC
CASSPPDSGPREQYF
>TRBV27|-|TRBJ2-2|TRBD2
TGTGCCAGCAGTATACTCCTAGCGGGAGAGGGCACCGGGGAGCTGTTTTTT
CASSILLAGEGTGELFF
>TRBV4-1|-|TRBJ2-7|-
TGCGCCAGCAGCCAAAAAGGGGGAGGGGGGTACGAGCAGTACTTC
CASSQKGGGGYEQYF
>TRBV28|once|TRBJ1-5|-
TGTGCCAGCAGTTTAACTAGGACAGCCAATCAGCCCCAGCATTTT
CASSLTRTANQPQHF
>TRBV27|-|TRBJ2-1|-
TGTGCCAGCTGTCAGGGGAGCTCCTACAATGAGCAGTTCTTC
CASCQGSSYNEQFF
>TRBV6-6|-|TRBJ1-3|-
TGTGCCAGCAGTTATGGGCCCGGGGGGGATGGAAACACCATATATTTT
CASSYGPGGDGNTIYF
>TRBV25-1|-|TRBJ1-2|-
TGTGCCAGCAGTCCGGACACTAACTATGGCTACACCTTC
CASSPDTNYGYTF
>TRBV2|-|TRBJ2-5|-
TGTGCCAGCAGTATGGCCCTGAAGACCCAGTACTTC
CASSMALKTQYF
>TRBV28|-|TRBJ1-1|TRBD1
TGTGCCAGCAGTTCGAAGGGACAGAGAGCTTTCTTT
CASSSKGQRAFF
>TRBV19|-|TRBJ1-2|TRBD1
TGTGCCAGTAGTATTGACAGGGGAAACTATGGCTACACCTTC
CASSIDRGNYGYTF
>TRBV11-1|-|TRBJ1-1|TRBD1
TGTGCCAGCAGCTCCGGGACAGGCAGAAAGAACACTGAAGCTTTCTTT
CASSSGTGRKNTEAFF
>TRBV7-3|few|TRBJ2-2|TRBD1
TGTGCCAGCAGCCAACAACCCACAGGGGGCTTTAACACCGGGGAGCTGTTTTTT
CASSQQPTGGFNTGELFF
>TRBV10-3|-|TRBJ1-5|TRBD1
TGTGCCATCAGTGAATGGACAGGGGGCTATCAGCCCCAGCATTTT
CAISEWTGGYQPQHF
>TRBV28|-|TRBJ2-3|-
TGTGCCAGCAGTTTGCAGGGCACAGATACGCAGTATTTT
CASSLQGTDTQYF
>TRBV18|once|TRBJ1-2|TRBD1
TGTGCCAGCTCACCCCCGGGACAGAGACCCCTGTATGGCTACACCTTC
CASSPPGQRPLYGYTF
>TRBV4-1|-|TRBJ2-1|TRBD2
TGCGCCAGCAGCCAGCTAGCGGGACTCTACAATGAGCAGTTCTTC
CASSQLAGLYNEQFF
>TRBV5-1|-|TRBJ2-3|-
TGCGCCAGCAGCTTGGCGATCCCCCACCTCGGTACAGATACGCAGTATTTT
CASSLAIPHLGTDTQYF
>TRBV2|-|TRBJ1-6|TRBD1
TGTGCCAGCAGGACAGGGGGTGATTCACCCCTCCACTTT
CASRTGGDSPLHF
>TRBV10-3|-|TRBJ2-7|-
TGTGCCATCAGTGACCCAGGGGATTACGAGCAGTACTTC
CAISDPGDYEQYF
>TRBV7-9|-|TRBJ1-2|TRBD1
TGTGCCAGCAGCACCTACAGGGGCCGGAGCTATGGCTACACCTTC
CASSTYRGRSYGYTF
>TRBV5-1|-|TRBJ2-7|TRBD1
TGCGCCAGCGGACAGGGGAACTACGAGCAGTACTTC
CASGQGNYEQYF
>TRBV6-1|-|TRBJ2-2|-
TGTGCCAGCCCCCCCCTAGAACGGGGAGGGGAGCTGTTTTTT
CASPPLERGGELFF
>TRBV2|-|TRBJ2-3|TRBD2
TGTGCCAGCAGGACCTGGGGCGGGGGGCTTACAGATACGCAGTATTTT
CASRTWGGGLTDTQYF
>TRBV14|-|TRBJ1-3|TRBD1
TGTGCCAGCAGCCAAGTCGGGACAGGGATCCCCGATTCTGGAAACACCATATATTTT
CASSQVGTGIPDSGNTIYF
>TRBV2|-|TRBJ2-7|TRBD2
TGTGCCAGCAGTGAATTCAGCGGGAGTAGGTACGAGCAGTACTTC
CASSEFSGSRYEQYF
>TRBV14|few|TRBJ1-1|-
TGTGCCAGCAGCCAACAACCCGGGGGGACCACTGAAGCTTTCTTT
CASSQQPGGTTEAFF
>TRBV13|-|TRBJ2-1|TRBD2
TGTGCCAGCAGTCGGCTAGCGGGGGGTTTTGGTGGTGAGCAGTTCTTC
CASSRLAGGFGGEQFF
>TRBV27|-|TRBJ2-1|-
TGTGCCAGCAGACAGGAGAGCTCCTACAATGAGCAGTTCTTC
CASRQESSYNEQFF
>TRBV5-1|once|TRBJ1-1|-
TGCGCCAGCAGCTTGGCCTCAGGCAGGGAAGGCACTGAGGCTTTCTTT
CASSLASGREGTEAFF
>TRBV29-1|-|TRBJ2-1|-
TGCAGCGTTCAATCTCCAGGGGACGAGCAGTTCTTC
CSVQSPGDEQFF
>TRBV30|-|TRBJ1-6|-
TGTGCCTGGAGCGACCTGGGGGCCTCTTCACCCCTCCACTTT
CAWSDLGASSPLHF
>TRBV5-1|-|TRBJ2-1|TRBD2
TGCGCCAGCAGCTTGGCCTCGCGGGGGGTGATTGGTGAGCAGTTCTTC
CASSLASRGVIGEQFF
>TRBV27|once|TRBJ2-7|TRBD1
TGTGCCAGCGGGACCGGGACAGGGTTTGAGGAGCAGTACTTC
CASGTGTGFEEQYF
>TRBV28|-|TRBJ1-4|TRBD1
TGTGCCAGCAGTCTCCGACAGGGTTTGAATGAAAAACTGTTTTTT
CASSLRQGLNEKLFF
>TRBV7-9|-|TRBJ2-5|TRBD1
TGTGCCAGCAGCCAGGGACAGGGCGGGATGAGGGAGACCCAGTACTTC
CASSQGQGGMRETQYF
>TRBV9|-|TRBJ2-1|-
TGTGCCAGCAGCGTAGACGAGCTCAATGAGCAGTTCTTC
CASSVDELNEQFF
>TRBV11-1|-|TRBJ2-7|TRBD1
TGTGCCAGCAGCCAGCTCGGACAGGGCTCCTACGAGCAGTACTTC
CASSQLGQGSYEQYF
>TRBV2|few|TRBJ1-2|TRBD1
TGTGCCAGCACCCTAGGGGGGACAGATAGGGGCTACACCTTC
CASTLGGTDRGYTF
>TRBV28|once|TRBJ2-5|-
TGTGCCAGCAACCTAAGGGGCCAAGAGACCCAGTACTTC
CASNLRGQETQYF
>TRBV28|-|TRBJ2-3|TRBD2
TGTGCCAGCAGTTTACGTAGCGGGGGGGTCACAGATACGCAGTATTTT
CASSLRSGGVTDTQYF
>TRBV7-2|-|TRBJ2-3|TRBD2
TGTGCCAGCAGCTTAGGGCTAGCGGGGGATACAGATACGCAGTATTTT
CASSLGLAGDTDTQYF
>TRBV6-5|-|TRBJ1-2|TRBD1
TGTGCCAGTTCGGATCCGGGACAGGTCTGGGGCTACACCTTC
CASSDPGQVWGYTF
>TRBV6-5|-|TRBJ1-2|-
TGTGCCAGCAGTACACAGGGACCTAACTATGGCTACACCTTC
CASSTQGPNYGYTF
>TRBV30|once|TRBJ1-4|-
TGTGCCTGGAGGGGGGGGCCTGCAACTAATGAAAAACTGTTTTTT
CAWRGGPATNEKLFF
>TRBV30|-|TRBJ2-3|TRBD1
TGTGCCTGGAGTGAAGGGACAGGGGGATACGCAGATACGCAGTATTTT
CAWSEGTGGYADTQYF
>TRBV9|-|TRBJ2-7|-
TGTGCCAGCAGCAGGGGGGGCAGGGTCCACGAGCAGTACTTC
CASSRGGRVHEQYF
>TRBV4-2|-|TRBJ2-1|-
TGTGCCAGCAGCACAAGGTGGGGGGGGCCCATTACTCCAGGCGAGCAGTTCTTC
CASSTRWGGPITPGEQFF